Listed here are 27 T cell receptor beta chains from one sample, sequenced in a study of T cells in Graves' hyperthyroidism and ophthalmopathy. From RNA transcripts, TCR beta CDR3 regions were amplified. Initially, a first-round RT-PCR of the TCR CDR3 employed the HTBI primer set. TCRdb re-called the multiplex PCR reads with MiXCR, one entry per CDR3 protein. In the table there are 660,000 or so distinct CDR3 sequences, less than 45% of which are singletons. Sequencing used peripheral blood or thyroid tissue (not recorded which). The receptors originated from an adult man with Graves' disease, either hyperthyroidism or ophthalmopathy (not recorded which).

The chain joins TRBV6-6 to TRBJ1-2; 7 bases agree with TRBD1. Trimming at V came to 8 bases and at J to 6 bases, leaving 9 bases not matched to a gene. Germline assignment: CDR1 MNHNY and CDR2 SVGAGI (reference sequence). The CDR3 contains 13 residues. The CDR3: CASSPPGQNGYTF. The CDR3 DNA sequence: TGTGCCAGCTCACCACCGGGACAGAATGGCTACACCTTC.

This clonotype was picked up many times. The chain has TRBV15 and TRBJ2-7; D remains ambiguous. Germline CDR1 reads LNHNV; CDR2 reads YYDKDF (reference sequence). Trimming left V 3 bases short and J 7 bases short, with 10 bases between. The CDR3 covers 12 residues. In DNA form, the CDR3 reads TGTGCCACCAGCAGTGCCGCCAGGGAGCAGTACTTC. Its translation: CATSSAAREQYF. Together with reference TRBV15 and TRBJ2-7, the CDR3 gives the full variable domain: DAMVIQNPRYQVTQFGKPVTLSCSQTLNHNVMYWYQQKSSQAPKLLFHYYDKDFNNEADTPDNFQSRRPNTSFCFLDIRSPGLGDTAMYLCATSSAAREQYFGPGTRLTVT.

CDR3 in DNA: TGCAGCCACCGACAGGGAATCTATGGCTACACCTTC. The encoded protein is CSHRQGIYGYTF. The chain links TRBV29-1 to TRBJ1-2; 7 bases map to TRBD1. The germline CDR1 and CDR2 sequences are SQVTM and ANQGSEA. The CDR3 is made up of 12 amino acids. V trimming: 8 bases; J trimming: 4 bases; junction bases outside the gene matches: 7.

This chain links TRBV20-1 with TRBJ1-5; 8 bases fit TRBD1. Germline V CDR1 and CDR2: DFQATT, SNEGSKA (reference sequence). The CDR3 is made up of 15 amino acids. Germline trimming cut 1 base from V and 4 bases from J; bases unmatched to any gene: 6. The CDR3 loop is CSARVVGQGNQPQHF. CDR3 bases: TGCAGTGCTAGAGTCGTAGGACAGGGTAATCAGCCCCAGCATTTT.

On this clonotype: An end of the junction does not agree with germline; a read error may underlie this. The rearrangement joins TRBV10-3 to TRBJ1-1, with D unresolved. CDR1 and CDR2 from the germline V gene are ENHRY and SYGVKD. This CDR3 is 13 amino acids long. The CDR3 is CASSYVETPEAFF. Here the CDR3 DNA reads TGTGCCAGCAGTTACGTCGAAACACCTGAAGCTTTCTTT.

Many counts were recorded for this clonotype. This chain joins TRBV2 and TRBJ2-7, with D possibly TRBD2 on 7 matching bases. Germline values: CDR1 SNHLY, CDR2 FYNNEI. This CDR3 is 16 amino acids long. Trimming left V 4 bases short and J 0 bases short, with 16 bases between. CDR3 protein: CASSVGRGTSSYEQYF. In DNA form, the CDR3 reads TGTGCCAGCAGTGTAGGGAGGGGGACAAGCTCCTACGAGCAGTACTTC.

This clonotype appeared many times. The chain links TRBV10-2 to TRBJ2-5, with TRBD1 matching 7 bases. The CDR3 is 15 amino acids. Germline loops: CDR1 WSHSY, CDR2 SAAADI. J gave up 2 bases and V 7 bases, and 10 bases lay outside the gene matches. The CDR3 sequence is CASNLAGGHQETQYF. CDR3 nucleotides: TGCGCCAGCAACCTGGCAGGGGGTCATCAAGAGACCCAGTACTTC.

CDR3 nucleotides: TGTGCCAGCAGCCAATTAACCGGAGTAAACACCATATATTTT. It encodes CASSQLTGVNTIYF. The chain couples TRBV14 to TRBJ1-3; D is ambiguous. Looked up from germline, CDR1 is SGHDN and CDR2 is FVKESK. The CDR3 totals 14 residues. V was pared by 2 bases and J by 6 bases, with 11 bases between. The full variable domain, its missing parts supplied by reference TRBV14 and TRBJ1-3, is EAGVTQFPSHSVIEKGQTVTLRCDPISGHDNLYWYRRVMGKEIKFLLHFVKESKQDESGMPNNRFLAERTGGTYSTLKVQPAELEDSGVYFCASSQLTGVNTIYFGEGSWLTVV.

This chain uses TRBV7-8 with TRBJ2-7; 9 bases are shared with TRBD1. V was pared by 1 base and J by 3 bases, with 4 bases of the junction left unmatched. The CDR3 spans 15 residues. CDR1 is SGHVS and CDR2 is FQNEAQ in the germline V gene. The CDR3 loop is CASSLVDRGDYEQYF. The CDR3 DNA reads TGTGCCAGCAGCTTAGTCGACAGGGGGGACTACGAGCAGTACTTC.

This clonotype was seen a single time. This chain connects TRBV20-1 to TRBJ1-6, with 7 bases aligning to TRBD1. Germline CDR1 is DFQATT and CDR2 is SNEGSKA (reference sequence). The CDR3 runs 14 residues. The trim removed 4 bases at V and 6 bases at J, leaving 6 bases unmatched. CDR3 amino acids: CSATQGDLNSPLHF. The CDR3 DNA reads TGCAGTGCTACGCAGGGGGACCTTAATTCACCCCTCCACTTT.

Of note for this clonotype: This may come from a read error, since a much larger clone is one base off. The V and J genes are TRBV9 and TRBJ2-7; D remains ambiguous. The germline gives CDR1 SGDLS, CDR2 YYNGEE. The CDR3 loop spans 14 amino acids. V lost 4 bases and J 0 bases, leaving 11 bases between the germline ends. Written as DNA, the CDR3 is TGTGCCAGCAGCATGGGCACGAACTCCTACGAGCAGTACTTC. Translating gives CASSMGTNSYEQYF.

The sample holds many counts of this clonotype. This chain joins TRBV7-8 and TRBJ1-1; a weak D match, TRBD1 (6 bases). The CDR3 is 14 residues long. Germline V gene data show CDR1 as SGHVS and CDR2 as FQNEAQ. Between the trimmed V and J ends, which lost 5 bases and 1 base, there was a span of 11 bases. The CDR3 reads CASSPETGNTEAFF. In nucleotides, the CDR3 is TGTGCCAGCAGCCCCGAGACAGGGAACACTGAAGCTTTCTTT. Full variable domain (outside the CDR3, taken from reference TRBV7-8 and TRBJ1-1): GAGVSQSPRYKVAKRGQDVALRCDPISGHVSLFWYQQALGQGPEFLTYFQNEAQLDKSGLPSDRFFAERPEGSVSTLKIQRTQQEDSAVYLCASSPETGNTEAFFGQGTRLTVV.

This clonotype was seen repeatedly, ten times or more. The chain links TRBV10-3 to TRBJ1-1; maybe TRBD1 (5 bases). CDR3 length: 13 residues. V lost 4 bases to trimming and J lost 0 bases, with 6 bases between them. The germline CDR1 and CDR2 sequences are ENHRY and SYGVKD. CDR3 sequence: CAISGQLNTEAFF. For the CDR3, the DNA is TGTGCCATCAGTGGACAGTTGAACACTGAAGCTTTCTTT.

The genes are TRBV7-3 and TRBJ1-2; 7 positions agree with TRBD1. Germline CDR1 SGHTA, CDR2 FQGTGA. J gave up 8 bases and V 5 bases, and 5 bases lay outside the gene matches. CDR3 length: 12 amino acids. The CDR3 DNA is TGTGCCAGCAGCACCAGGGGGGACGGCTACACCTTC. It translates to CASSTRGDGYTF.

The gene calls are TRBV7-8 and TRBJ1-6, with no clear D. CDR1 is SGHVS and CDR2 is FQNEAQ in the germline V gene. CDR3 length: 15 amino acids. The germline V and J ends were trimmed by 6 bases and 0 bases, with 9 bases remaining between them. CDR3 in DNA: TGTGCCAGCAGACCGATGAGCTCCTATAATTCACCCCTCCACTTT. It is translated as CASRPMSSYNSPLHF.

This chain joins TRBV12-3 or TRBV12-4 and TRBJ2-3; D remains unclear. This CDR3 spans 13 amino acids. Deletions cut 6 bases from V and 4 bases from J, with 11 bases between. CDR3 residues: CASREVAPDTQYF. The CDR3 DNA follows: TGTGCCAGCAGAGAGGTAGCCCCAGATACGCAGTATTTT.

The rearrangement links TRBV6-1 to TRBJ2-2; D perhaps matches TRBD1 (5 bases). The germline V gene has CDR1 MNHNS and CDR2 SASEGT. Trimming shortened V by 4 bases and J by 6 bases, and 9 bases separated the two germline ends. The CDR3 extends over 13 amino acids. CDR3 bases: TGTGCCAGCAGTGGGACACGGTCCGGGGAGCTGTTTTTT. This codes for CASSGTRSGELFF.

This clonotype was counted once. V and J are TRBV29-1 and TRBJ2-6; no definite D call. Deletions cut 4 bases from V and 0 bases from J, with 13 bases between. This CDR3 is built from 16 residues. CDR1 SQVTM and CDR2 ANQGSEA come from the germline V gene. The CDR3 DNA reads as TGCAGCGTTGTTTTCCAGGCCCTCTCTGGGGCCAACGTCCTGACTTTC. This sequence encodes CSVVFQALSGANVLTF.

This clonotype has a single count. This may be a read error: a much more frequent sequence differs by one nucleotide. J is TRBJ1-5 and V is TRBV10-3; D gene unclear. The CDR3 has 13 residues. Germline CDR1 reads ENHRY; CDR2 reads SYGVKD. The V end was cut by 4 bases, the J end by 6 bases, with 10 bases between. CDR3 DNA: TGTGCCATCAGTGGAAAGGGTTCTCAGCCCCAGCATTTT. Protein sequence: CAISGKGSQPQHF.

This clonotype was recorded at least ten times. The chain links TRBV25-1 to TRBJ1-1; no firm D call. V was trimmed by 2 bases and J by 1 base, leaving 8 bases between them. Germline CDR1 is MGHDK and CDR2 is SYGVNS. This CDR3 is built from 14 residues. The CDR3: CASSEEHQNTEAFF. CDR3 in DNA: TGTGCCAGCAGTGAAGAACACCAGAACACTGAAGCTTTCTTT.

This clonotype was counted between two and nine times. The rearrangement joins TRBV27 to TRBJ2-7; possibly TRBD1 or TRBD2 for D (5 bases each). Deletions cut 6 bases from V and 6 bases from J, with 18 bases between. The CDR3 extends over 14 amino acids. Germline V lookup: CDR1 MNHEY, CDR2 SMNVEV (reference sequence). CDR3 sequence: CASRSGPRDREQYF. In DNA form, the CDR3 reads TGTGCCAGCAGGTCCGGGCCCCGGGACCGCGAGCAGTACTTC.

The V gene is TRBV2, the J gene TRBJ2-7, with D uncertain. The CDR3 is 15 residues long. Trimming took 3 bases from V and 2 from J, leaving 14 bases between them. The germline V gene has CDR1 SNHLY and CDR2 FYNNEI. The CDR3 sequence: CASSDLLGKPYEQYF. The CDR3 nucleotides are TGTGCCAGCAGTGACTTGTTAGGGAAGCCCTACGAGCAGTACTTC.

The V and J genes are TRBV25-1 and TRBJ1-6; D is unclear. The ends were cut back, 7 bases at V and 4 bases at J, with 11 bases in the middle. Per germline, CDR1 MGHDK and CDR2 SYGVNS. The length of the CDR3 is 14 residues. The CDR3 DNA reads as TGTGCCAGCACCCCGACCGGGTATAATTCACCCCTCCACTTT. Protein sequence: CASTPTGYNSPLHF.

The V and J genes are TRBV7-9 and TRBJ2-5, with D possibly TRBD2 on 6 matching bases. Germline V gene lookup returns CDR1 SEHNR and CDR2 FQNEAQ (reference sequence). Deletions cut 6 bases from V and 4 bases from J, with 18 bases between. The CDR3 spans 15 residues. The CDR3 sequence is CASRLRDGPGETQYF. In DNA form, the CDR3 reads TGTGCCAGCAGACTGCGGGACGGACCGGGAGAGACCCAGTACTTC. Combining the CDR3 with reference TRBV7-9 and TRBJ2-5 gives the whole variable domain DTGVSQNPRHKITKRGQNVTFRCDPISEHNRLYWYRQTLGQGPEFLTYFQNEAQLEKSRLLSDRFSAERPKGSFSTLEIQRTEQGDSAMYLCASRLRDGPGETQYFGPGTRLLVL.

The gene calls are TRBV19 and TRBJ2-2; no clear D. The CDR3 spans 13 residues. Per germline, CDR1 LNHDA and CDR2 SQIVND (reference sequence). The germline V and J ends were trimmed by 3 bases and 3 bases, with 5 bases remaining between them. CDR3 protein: CASSIGDTGELFF. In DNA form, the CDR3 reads TGTGCCAGTAGTATCGGCGACACCGGGGAGCTGTTTTTT. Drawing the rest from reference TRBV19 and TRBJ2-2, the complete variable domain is DGGITQSPKYLFRKEGQNVTLSCEQNLNHDAMYWYRQDPGQGLRLIYYSQIVNDFQKGDIAEGYSVSREKKESFPLTVTSAQKNPTAFYLCASSIGDTGELFFGEGSRLTVL.

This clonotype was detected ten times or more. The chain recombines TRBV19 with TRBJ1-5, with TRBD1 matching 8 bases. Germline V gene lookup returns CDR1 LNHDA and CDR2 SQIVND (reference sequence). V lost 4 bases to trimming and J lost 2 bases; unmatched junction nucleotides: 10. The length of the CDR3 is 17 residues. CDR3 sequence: CASSKRQGAIGNQPQHF. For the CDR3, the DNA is TGTGCCAGTAGTAAGCGGCAGGGGGCAATCGGCAATCAGCCCCAGCATTTT.

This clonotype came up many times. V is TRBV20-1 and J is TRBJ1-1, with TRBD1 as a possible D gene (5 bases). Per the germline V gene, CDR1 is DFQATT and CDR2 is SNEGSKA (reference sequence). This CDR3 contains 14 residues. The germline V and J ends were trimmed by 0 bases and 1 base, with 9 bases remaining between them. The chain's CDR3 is CSARDGTANTEAFF. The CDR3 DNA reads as TGCAGTGCTAGAGACGGGACGGCGAACACTGAAGCTTTCTTT.